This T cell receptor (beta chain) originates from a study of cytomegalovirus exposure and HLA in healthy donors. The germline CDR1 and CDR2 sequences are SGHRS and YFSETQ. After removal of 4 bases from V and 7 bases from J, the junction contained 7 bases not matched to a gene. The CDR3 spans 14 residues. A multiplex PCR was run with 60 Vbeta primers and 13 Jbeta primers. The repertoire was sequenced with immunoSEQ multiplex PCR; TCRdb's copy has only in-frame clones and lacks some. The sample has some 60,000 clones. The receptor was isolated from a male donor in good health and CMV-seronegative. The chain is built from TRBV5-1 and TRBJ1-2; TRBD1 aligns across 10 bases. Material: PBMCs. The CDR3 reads CASSGTGALGGYTF. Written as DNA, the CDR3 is TGCGCCAGCAGCGGGACAGGGGCGCTCGGTGGCTACACCTTC.